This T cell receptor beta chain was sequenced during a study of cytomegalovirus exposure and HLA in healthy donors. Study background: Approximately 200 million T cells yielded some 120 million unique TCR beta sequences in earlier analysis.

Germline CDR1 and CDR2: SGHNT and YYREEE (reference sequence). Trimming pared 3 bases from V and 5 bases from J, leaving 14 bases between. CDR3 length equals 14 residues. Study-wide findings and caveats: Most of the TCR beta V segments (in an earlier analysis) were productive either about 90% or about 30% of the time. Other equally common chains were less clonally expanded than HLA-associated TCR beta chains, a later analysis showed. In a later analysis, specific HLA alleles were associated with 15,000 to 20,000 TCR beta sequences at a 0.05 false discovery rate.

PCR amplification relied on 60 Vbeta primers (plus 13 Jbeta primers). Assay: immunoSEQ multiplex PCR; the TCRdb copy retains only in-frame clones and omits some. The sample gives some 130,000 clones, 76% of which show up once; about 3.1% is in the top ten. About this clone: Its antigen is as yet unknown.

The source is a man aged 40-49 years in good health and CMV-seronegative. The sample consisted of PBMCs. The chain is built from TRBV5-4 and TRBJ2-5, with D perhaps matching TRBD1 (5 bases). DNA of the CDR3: TGTGCCAGCAGCTCCTGGGGCCAGGCTGAGACCCAGTACTTC. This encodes CASSSWGQAETQYF.